This T cell receptor beta chain was captured in a study of identical twins (dated by TCRdb to about 2016). Looking at the study overall: To test whether fetal clonotypes persist, this study deep-sequenced TCR alpha and beta repertoires from monozygotic twins, from unrelated adults of various ages, and from cord blood. To rule out contamination, the twin experiments were replicated at different times with different library preparation protocols. The research as a whole found: Zero-insertion analyses could be partly confounded by invariant T cells such as MAIT and iNKT, though diverse VJ usage argued against such confounding for most clonotypes. Compared with coincidental sharing between unrelated individuals, out-of-frame TCR alpha sequences shared between twins had an excess of sequences with low generation probability. Recombination models systematically underestimated out-of-frame TCR alpha sharing in monozygotic twins but agreed with sharing between unrelated individuals. Excess twin sharing in beta out-of-frame sequences was weaker because fewer shared sequences lowered the signal-to-noise ratio. Fewer insertions were carried by abundant cord blood beta clonotypes; a weaker similar trend was observed in young adult naive repertoires, while no such trend was observed in memory repertoires. Because the same donors could not be followed over many years, the conclusions depended on cross-sectional statistical analysis.

Every donor was a healthy Caucasian. Three pairs of female monozygotic twins, all aged roughly 18 to 30 years, made up the twin cohort. Peripheral blood mononuclear cells were used as the source from which RNA for TCR libraries was isolated. The CDR3 starts with the cysteine, ends with the phenylalanine, and has 14 residues. The kept DNA is CDR3 alone, 42 bases in frame from the first base. V is reduced by 3 bases and J by 5 bases, leaving a spacing of 14 bases between them. CDR1 and CDR2 are drawn from the germline V gene: SGHRS, YFSETQ. The library was prepared using 5' RACE. Sequencing was performed on an Illumina HiSeq 2000. A universal primer binding site was added through template switching, and the final cDNA carried a unique molecular identifier so that TCR cDNA molecules could be counted accurately. Specific primers in the conserved constant-segment region were used to synthesize first-strand cDNA for TCR alpha and beta chains. Each cDNA library was double barcoded, with a SMART-Mk sample barcode plus Illumina barcodes, to control for contamination. TruSeq adapter sequences and Illumina sample barcodes were added in two successive PCR steps. TCR alpha and beta cDNA libraries were sequenced on the Illumina HiSeq platform with custom primers. The study's processing was this. MiGEC processed the raw reads to extract unique molecular identifiers, while MiXCR was used to determine the CDR3 positions. For each individual, recombination models were inferred using an EM algorithm with the repgenHMM and IGoR tools. Shared clonotypes were analyzed with the tcR package in R, and sharing was normalized by the product of cloneset sizes. To study raw recombination free of thymic and clonal selection effects, out-of-frame nonproductive sequences were analyzed. TCRdb trimmed public reads at Q25 via fastp, called clones via MiXCR and kept in-frame beta chains. Rows with one shared CDR3 protein collapse into an entry with the most common genes and DNA. For this entry, the V and J calls and clone size follow TCRdb and not the study's own pipeline. This sample is represented by some 630,000 distinct CDR3 sequences; roughly 7.2% of them were singletons. Clones ranked in the top ten supply 1.6% of the sample.

Many counts were recorded for this clonotype. Its cognate antigen has yet to be identified. Base qualities are not recorded, but no much larger clone differs from it by a single base. In addition, the sample was reused for a study of yellow fever vaccine responses in identical twins. In that second paper, the authors write: The T cell response to vaccination in identical twins was reported by the authors to appear partly convergent and partly personalized. The study precisely tracked vaccine-responding T cell clones in identical twins.

This chain is built from TRBV5-1 and TRBJ1-2; no confident D gene assignment can be made. Input material: PBMCs. The TCR was taken from a woman aged 18-29 years in good health. CDR3 protein: CASSSLASSYGYTF. In nucleotide form, the sequence is TGCGCCAGCAGCTCCCTGGCGTCGAGTTATGGCTACACCTTC.